This T cell receptor beta chain was profiled in a study of T cell responses to AZD1222 COVID-19 vaccine. TCRdb's table, derived via immunoSEQ multiplex PCR, lists solely in-frame clones and lacks some. The sample records 140,000 to 150,000 clones, 91% being singletons. This CDR3 spans 19 amino acids. V was clipped by 3 bases and J by 0 bases, with 23 bases between them. Germline CDR1 and CDR2: LGHNA and YSLEER. The genes are TRBV4-3 and TRBJ1-2; D uncertain. The source is an adult in good health. Specimen: peripheral blood, collected on day 0 of AZD1222 vaccination. This CDR3 is CASSQRMGVGSKANYGYTF. CDR3 in DNA: TGCGCCAGCAGCCAGCGGATGGGTGTTGGTTCGAAGGCTAACTATGGCTACACCTTC.